Listed here is a single T cell receptor (beta chain). The study ran the assay at deep level. Sequenced by immunoSEQ multiplex PCR; TCRdb stores in-frame clones only, minus some. This sample yields about 1.4 million clones, of which 96% are seen a single time; approximately 1.1% belongs to the top ten. The data stem from a study of shared clonotypes between healthy human individuals. The overall study: The study drew on two women and a few men aged 18 to 49 as donors.

The source material was naive CD4+ T cells sorted from blood. The subset was: CD45RA+ positively selected. This receptor was identified in a man younger than 45 in good health.

In DNA, the CDR3 is TGTGCCATCTCGGCGGGAGCTGGAACCGGGGAGCTGTTTTTT. The encoded protein is CAISAGAGTGELFF. The chain uses TRBV10-3 and TRBJ2-2; 7 bases line up with TRBD2. This CDR3 spans 14 amino acids. CDR1 and CDR2 (germline): ENHRY, SYGVKD. Trimming removed 8 bases from V and 5 bases from J; junction bases left unmatched: 8.